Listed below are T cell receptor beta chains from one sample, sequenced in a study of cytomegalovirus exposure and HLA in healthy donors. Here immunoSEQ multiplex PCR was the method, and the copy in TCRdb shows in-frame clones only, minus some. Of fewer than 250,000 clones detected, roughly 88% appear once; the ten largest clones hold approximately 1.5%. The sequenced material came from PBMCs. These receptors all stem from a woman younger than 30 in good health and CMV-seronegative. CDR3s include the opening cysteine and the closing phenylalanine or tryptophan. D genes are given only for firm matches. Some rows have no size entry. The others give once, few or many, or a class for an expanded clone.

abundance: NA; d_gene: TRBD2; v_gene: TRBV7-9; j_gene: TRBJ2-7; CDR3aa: CASSWEAGDEQYF; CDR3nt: TGTGCCAGCAGTTGGGAGGCGGGGGACGAGCAGTACTTC
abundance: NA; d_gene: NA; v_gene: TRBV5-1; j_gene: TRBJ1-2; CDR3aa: CASSLSRQVGYGYTF; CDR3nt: TGCGCCAGCAGTCTATCCAGACAGGTGGGCTATGGCTACACCTTC
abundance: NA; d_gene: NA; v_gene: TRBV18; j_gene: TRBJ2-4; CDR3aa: CASSPRISASKNIQYF; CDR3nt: TGTGCCAGCTCACCACGGATTAGCGCGTCCAAAAACATTCAGTACTTC
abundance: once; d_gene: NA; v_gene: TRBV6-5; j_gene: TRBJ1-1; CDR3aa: CASSYGSVVIETEAFF; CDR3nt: TGTGCCAGCAGTTATGGCAGCGTCGTGATTGAGACTGAAGCTTTCTTT
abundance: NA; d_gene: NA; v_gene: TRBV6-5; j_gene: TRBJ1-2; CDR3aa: CASSYLGQPSNYGYTF; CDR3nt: TGTGCCAGCAGTTACTTAGGACAACCTTCTAACTATGGCTACACCTTC
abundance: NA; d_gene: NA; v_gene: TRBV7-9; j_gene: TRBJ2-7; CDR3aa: CASSLAGGSYEQYF; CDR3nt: TGTGCCAGCAGCTTAGCGGGGGGCTCCTACGAGCAGTACTTC
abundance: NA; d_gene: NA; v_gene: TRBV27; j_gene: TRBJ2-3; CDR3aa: CASSWDFSTDTQYF; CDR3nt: TGTGCCAGCAGCTGGGACTTCAGCACAGATACGCAGTATTTT
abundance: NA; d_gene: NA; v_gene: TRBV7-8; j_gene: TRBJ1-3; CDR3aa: CASRSHSGNTIYF; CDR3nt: TGTGCCAGCAGATCCCACTCTGGAAACACCATATATTTT
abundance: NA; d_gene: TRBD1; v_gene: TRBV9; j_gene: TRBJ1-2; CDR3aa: CASSVGTTGNYGYTF; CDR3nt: TGTGCCAGCAGCGTAGGGACGACAGGGAACTATGGCTACACCTTC
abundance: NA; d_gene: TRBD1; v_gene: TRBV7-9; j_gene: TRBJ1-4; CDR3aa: CASSPDRDREKLFF; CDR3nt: TGTGCCAGCAGCCCCGACAGGGACCGTGAAAAACTGTTTTTT
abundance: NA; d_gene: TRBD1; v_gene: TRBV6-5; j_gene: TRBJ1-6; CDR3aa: CASQGTGRSPLHF; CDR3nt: TGTGCCAGCCAAGGGACAGGGAGATCACCCCTCCACTTT
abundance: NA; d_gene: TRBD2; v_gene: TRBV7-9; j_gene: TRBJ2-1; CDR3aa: CASSPRGGRAENEQFF; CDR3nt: TGTGCCAGCAGCCCCCGAGGCGGGAGGGCCGAAAATGAGCAGTTCTTC
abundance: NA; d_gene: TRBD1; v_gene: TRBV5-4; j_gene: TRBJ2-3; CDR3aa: CASSFPQTGGVDTQYF; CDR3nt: TGTGCCAGCAGCTTCCCCCAGACAGGGGGCGTTGATACGCAGTATTTT
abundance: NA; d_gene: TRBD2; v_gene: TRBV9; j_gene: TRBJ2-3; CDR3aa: CASSQGAGGVDTQYF; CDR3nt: TGTGCCAGCAGCCAAGGAGCGGGAGGGGTAGATACGCAGTATTTT
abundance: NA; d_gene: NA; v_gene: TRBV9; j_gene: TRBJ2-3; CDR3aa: CASSGGVGEADTQYF; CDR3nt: TGTGCCAGCAGCGGGGGGGTAGGTGAGGCAGATACGCAGTATTTT
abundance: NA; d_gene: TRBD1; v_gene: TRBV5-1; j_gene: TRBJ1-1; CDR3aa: CASSYDRGQGTEAFF; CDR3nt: TGCGCCAGCAGTTATGACAGGGGGCAGGGCACTGAAGCTTTCTTT
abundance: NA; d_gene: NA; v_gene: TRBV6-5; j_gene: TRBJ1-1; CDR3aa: CASTQNTEAFF; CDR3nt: TGTGCCAGCACCCAGAACACTGAAGCTTTCTTT
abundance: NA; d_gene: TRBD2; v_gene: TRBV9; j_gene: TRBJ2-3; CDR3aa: CASSGREGHGQRSDTQYF; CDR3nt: TGTGCCAGCAGCGGGCGGGAGGGCCACGGACAACGATCAGATACGCAGTATTTT
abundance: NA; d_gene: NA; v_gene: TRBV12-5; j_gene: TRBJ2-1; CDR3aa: CASGLETVRGSNEQFF; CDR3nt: TGTGCTAGTGGTTTGGAGACGGTAAGGGGATCAAATGAGCAGTTCTTC
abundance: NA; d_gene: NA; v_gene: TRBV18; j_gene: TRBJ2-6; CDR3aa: CASSPPSSGANVLTF; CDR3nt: TGTGCCAGCTCACCACCGTCATCTGGGGCCAACGTCCTGACTTTC
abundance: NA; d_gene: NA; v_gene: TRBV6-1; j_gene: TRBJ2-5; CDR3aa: CATTYTTGGETQYF; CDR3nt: TGTGCCACCACGTACACCACCGGAGGAGAGACCCAGTACTTC
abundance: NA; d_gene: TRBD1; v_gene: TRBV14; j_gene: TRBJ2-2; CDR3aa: CASSQAGGPTGELFF; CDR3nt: TGTGCCAGCAGCCAAGCAGGGGGCCCCACCGGGGAGCTGTTTTTT
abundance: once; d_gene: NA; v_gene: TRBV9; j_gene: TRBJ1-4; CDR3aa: CASSASPQKGEKLFF; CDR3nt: TGTGCCAGCAGCGCAAGTCCCCAGAAGGGGGAAAAACTGTTTTTT
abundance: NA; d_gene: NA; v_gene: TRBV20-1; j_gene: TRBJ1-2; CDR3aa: CSARLRGGYTF; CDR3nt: TGCAGTGCTAGACTTCGGGGGGGCTACACCTTC
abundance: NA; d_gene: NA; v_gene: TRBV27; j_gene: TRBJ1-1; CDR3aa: CVSRYSNTEAFF; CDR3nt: TGTGTCAGCAGGTACAGCAACACTGAAGCTTTCTTT
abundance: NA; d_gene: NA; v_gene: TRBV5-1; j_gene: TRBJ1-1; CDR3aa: CASSPEGRDTEAFF; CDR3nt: TGCGCCAGCAGTCCGGAGGGGCGTGACACTGAAGCTTTCTTT
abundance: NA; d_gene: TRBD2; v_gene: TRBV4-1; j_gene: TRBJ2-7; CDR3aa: CASSQDRTSVFEQYF; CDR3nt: TGCGCCAGCAGCCAAGATAGGACTAGCGTTTTCGAGCAGTACTTC
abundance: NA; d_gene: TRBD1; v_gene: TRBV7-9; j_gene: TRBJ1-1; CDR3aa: CASSPTDGQGRAFF; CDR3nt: TGTGCCAGCAGCCCCACCGATGGACAGGGAAGAGCTTTCTTT
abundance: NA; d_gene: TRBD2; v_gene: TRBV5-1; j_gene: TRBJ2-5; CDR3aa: CASSLSTSGQETQYF; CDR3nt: TGCGCCAGCAGCTTGTCGACTAGCGGGCAAGAGACCCAGTACTTC
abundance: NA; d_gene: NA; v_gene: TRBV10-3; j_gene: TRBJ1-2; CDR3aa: CAISESSPWEVAGGYTF; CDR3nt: TGTGCCATCAGTGAGTCCTCTCCCTGGGAGGTGGCGGGGGGCTACACCTTC
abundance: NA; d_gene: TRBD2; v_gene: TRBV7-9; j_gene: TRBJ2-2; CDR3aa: CASSSWGTSGNTGELFF; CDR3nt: TGTGCCAGCAGCTCCTGGGGGACTAGCGGGAACACCGGGGAGCTGTTTTTT
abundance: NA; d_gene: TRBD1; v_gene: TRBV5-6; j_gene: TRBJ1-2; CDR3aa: CASSLETGGQNIYGYTF; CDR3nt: TGTGCCAGCAGCTTGGAGACAGGGGGCCAGAATATCTATGGCTACACCTTC
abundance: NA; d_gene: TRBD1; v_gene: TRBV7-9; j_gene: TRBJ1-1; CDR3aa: CASSPGTGGQVAFF; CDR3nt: TGTGCCAGCAGCCCAGGGACAGGGGGGCAAGTAGCTTTCTTT
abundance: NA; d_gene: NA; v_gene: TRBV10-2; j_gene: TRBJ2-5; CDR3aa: CASSEVFGAGEETQYF; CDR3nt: TGCGCCAGCAGTGAGGTATTCGGAGCCGGTGAAGAGACCCAGTACTTC
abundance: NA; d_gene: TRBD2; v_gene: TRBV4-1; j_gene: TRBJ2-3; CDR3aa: CASSQGTGTSGRDTQYF; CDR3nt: TGCGCCAGCAGCCAAGGAACTGGGACTAGCGGGAGAGATACGCAGTATTTT
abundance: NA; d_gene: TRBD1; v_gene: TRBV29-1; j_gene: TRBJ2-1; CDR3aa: CSVDDRGGQFF; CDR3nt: TGCAGCGTAGACGACAGGGGGGGGCAGTTCTTC
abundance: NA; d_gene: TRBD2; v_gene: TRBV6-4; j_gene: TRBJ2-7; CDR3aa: CASSPNPAGVNEQYF; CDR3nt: TGTGCCAGCAGTCCGAATCCAGCGGGAGTTAACGAGCAGTACTTC
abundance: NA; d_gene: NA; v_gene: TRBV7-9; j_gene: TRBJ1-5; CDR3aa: CASSEGVQSQPQHF; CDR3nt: TGTGCCAGCAGCGAGGGAGTCCAAAGTCAGCCCCAGCATTTT
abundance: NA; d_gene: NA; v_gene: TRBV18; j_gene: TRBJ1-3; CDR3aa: CASSPKQGNGNTIYF; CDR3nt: TGTGCCAGCTCACCAAAACAGGGCAATGGAAACACCATATATTTT
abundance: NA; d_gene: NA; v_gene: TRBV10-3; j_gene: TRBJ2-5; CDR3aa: CAISETSGKQETQYF; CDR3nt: TGTGCCATCAGTGAGACATCAGGCAAACAAGAGACCCAGTACTTC
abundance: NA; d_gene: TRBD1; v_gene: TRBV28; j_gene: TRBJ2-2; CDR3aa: CASSFPGQGAPTGELFF; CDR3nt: TGTGCCAGCAGTTTTCCGGGACAGGGGGCGCCTACCGGGGAGCTGTTTTTT
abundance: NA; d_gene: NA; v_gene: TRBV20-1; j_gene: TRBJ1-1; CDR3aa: CSAEQATEAFF; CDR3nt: TGCAGTGCCGAACAGGCCACTGAAGCTTTCTTT
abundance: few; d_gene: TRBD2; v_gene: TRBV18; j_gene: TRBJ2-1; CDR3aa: CASSPPGLAGGREQFF; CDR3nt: TGTGCCAGCTCACCACCTGGACTAGCGGGGGGGCGTGAGCAGTTCTTC
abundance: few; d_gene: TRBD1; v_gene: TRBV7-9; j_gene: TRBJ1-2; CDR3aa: CASSPRSPRGLNGYTF; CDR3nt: TGTGCCAGCAGCCCTAGGTCACCGAGGGGGCTGAATGGCTACACCTTC
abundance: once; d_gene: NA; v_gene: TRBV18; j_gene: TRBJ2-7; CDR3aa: CASSPAPGTSLWEQYF; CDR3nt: TGTGCCAGCTCACCAGCCCCCGGGACTTCCCTTTGGGAGCAGTACTTC
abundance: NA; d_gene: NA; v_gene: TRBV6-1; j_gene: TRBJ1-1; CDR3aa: CASSEGWGQAEAFF; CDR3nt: TGTGCCAGCAGTGAAGGCTGGGGGCAGGCGGAAGCTTTCTTT
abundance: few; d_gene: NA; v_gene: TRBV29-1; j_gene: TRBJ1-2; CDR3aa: CSVGQSYGYTF; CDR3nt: TGCAGCGTTGGACAGAGCTATGGCTACACCTTC
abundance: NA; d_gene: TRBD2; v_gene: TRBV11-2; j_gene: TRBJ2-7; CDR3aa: CASSLRPGTSGIGNYEQYF; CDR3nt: TGTGCCAGCAGCTTACGCCCCGGGACTAGCGGGATTGGAAACTACGAGCAGTACTTC
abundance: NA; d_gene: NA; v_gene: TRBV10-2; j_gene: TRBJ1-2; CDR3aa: CASIYGQYNTF; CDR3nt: TGCGCCAGCATCTACGGACAGTACAACACCTTC
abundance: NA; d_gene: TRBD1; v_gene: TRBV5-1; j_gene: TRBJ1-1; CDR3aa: CASSLTGDFTEAFF; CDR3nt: TGCGCCAGCAGCCTTACAGGGGATTTCACTGAAGCTTTCTTT
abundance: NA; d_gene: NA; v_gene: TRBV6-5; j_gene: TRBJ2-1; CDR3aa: CASSRTPGSYNEQFF; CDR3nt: TGTGCCAGCAGTAGGACGCCGGGATCCTACAATGAGCAGTTCTTC
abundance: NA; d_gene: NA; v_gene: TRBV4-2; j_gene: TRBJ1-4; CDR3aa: CASSQLTGRNEKLFF; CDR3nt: TGTGCCAGCAGCCAGTTAACAGGGAGAAATGAAAAACTGTTTTTT
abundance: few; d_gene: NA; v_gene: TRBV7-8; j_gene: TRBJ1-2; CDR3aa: CASSLDPVYGYTF; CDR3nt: TGTGCCAGCAGCTTAGACCCGGTCTATGGCTACACCTTC